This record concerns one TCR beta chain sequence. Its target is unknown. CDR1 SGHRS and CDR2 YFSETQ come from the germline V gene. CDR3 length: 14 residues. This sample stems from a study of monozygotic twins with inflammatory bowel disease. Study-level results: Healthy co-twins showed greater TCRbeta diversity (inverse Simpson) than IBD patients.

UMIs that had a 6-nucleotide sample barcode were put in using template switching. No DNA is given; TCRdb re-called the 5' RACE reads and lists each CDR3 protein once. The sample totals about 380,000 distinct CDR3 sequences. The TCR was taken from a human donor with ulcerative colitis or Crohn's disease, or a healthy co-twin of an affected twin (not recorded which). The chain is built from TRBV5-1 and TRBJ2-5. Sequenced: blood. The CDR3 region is CASSLQTKVETQYF.